This T cell receptor (beta chain) was sequenced for a study of blood T cell repertoires in COVID-19. The overall study: Spain, Italy and the United States supplied samples that represented acute and convalescent COVID-19. T cells, B-cell-depleted T cells, or PBMCs supplied cDNA or gDNA.

This CDR3 has 21 residues. Original methodology: Reference gene primer amplification gave estimated nucleated cell counts. Profiling relied on immunoSEQ multiplex PCR, and the TCRdb table lists in-frame clones only, not all of them. That table furnishes V, J and clone size, whereas the DNA furnished D and trimming. This table holds about 78,000 clones, less than 95% found once. The TCR was taken from a woman aged 45-65 years in a cohort sampled during active COVID-19. The chain couples TRBV21-1 to TRBJ2-2; the D call in the table, TRBD2, was not verified against the DNA. TRBV21-1 counts as a pseudogene. Specimen: peripheral blood. CDR3 sequence: CASSKPPRPYRLGPPRGELFF. CDR3 coding DNA: TGTGCCAGCAGCAAACCCCCCCGACCCTATCGCTTGGGTCCCCCTAGGGGGGAGCTGTTTTTT.